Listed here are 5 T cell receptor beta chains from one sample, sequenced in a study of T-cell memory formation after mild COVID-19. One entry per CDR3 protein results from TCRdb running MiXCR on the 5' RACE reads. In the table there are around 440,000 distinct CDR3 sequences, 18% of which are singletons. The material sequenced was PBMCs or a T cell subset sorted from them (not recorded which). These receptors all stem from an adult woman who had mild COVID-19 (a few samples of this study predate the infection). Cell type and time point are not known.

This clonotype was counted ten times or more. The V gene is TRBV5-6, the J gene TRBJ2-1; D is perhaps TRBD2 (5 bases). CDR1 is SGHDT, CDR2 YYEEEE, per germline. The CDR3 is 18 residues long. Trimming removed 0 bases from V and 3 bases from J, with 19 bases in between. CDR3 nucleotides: TGTGCCAGCAGCTTGGGGTATAATCGGTTGGAGGACTACAATGAGCAGTTCTTC. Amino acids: CASSLGYNRLEDYNEQFF.

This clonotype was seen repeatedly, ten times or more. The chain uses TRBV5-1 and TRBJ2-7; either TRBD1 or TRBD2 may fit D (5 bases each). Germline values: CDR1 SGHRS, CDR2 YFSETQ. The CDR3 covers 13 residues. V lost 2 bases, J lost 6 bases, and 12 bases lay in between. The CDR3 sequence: CASSLRRDGEQYF. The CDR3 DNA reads TGCGCCAGCAGCTTAAGACGGGACGGCGAGCAGTACTTC.

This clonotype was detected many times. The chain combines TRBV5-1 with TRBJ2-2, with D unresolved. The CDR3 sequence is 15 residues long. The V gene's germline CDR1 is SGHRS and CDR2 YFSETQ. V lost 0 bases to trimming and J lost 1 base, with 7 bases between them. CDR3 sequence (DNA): TGCGCCAGCAGCTTGGTGGCCAAGAACACCGGGGAGCTGTTTTTT. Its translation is CASSLVAKNTGELFF.

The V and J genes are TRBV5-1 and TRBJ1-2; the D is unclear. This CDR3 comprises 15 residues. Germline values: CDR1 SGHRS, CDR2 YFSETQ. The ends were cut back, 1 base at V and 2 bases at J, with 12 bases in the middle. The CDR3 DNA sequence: TGCGCCAGCAGCTTGAATGGGGTAACCAACTATGGCTACACCTTC. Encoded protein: CASSLNGVTNYGYTF.

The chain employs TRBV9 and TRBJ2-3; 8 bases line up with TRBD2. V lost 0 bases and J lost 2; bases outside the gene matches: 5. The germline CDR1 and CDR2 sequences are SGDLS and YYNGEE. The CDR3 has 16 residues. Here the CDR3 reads CASSVEPSGPTDTQYF. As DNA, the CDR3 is TGTGCCAGCAGCGTAGAGCCTAGCGGGCCCACAGATACGCAGTATTTT. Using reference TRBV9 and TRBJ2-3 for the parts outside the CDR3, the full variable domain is DSGVTQTPKHLITATGQRVTLRCSPRSGDLSVYWYQQSLDQGLQFLIQYYNGEERAKGNILERFSAQQFPDLHSELNLSSLELGDSALYFCASSVEPSGPTDTQYFGPGTRLTVL.